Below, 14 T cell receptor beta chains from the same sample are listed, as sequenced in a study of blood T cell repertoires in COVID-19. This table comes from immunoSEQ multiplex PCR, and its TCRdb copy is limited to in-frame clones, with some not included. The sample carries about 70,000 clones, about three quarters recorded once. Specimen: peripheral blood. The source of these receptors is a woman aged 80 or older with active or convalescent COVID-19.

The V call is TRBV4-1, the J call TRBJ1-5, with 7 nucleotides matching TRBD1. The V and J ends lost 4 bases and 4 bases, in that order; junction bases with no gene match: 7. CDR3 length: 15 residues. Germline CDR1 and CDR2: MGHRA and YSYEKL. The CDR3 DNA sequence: TGCGCCAGCAGCCCCCATACAGGGGATAATCAGCCCCAGCATTTT. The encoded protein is CASSPHTGDNQPQHF.

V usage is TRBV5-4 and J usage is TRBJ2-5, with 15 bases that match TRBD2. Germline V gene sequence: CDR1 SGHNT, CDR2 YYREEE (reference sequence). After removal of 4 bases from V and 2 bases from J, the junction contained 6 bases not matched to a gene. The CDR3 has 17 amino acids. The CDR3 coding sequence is TGTGCCAGCAGCCCCCGCGGACTAGCGGGGGGGCAAGAGACCCAGTACTTC. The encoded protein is CASSPRGLAGGQETQYF.

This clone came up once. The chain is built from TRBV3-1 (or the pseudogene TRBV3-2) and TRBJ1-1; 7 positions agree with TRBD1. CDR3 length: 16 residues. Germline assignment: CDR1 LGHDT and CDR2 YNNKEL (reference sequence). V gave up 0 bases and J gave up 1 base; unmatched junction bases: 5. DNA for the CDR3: TGTGCCAGCAGCCAAGATTCGCCAGGGGGGAACACTGAAGCTTTCTTT. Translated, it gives CASSQDSPGGNTEAFF.

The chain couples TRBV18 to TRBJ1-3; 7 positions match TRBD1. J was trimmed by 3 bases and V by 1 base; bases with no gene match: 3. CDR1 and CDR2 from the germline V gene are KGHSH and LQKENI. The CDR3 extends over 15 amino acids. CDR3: CASSPQGALGNTIYF. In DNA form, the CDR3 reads TGTGCCAGCTCACCACAGGGGGCGCTTGGAAACACCATATATTTT.

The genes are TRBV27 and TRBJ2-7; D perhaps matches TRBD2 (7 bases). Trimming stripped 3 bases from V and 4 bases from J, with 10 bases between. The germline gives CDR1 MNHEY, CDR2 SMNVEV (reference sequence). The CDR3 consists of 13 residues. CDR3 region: CASSLGGPYEQYF. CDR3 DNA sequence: TGTGCCAGCAGTTTGGGGGGGCCGTACGAGCAGTACTTC.

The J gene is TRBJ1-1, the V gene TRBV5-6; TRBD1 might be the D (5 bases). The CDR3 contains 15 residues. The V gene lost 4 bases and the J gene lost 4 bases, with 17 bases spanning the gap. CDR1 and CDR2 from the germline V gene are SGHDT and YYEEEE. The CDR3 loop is CASSLFRVGSTEAFF. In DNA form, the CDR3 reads TGTGCCAGCAGCCTATTCAGGGTGGGTAGCACTGAAGCTTTCTTT.

The CDR3 DNA reads as TGCGCCAGCAATATTGGCCGTTGCTCCTACGAGCAGTACTTC. Its protein is CASNIGRCSYEQYF. The chain joins TRBV10-1 to TRBJ2-7; no clear D gene. CDR3 size: 14 residues. The germline gives CDR1 WNHNN, CDR2 SYGVQD (reference sequence). V was trimmed by 7 bases and J by 0 bases, leaving 13 bases between them.

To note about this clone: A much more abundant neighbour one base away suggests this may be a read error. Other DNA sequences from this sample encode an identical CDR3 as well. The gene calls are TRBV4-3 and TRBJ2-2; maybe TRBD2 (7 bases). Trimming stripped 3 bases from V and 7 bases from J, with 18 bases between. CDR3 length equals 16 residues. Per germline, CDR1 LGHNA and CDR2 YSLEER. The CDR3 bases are TGCGCCAGCAGCCACCTAACCGGGGGCGGGGGCGGGGAGCTGTTTTTT. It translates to CASSHLTGGGGGELFF.

The chain's CDR3 is CASSLSSAGGNEQFF. As DNA, the CDR3 is TGTGCCAGCAGCTTGAGCTCAGCGGGTGGAAATGAGCAGTTCTTC. This sequence joins TRBV7-2 and TRBJ2-1; a weak D match, TRBD2 (6 bases). Germline V gene lookup returns CDR1 SGHTA and CDR2 FQGNSA. Trimming took 3 bases from V and 7 from J, leaving 16 bases between them. CDR3 size: 15 residues.

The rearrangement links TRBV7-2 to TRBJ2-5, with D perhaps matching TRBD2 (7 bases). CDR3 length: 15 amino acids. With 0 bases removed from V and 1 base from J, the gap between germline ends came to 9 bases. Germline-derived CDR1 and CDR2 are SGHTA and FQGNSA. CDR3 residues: CASSLAGGLQETQYF. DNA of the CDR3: TGTGCCAGCAGCTTAGCGGGGGGGCTCCAAGAGACCCAGTACTTC.

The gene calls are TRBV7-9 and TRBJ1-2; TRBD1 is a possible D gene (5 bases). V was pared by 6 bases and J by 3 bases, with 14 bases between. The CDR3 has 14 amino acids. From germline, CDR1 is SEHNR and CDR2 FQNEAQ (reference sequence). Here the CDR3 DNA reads TGTGCCAGCAGGGACGCCAGGGAGGACTATGGCTACACCTTC. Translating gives CASRDAREDYGYTF.

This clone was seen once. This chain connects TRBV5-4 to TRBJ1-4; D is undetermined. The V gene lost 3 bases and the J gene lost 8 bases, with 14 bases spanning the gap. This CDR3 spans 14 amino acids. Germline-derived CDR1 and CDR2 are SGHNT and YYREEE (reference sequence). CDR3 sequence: CASSSRGVTEKLFF. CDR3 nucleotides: TGTGCCAGCAGCTCCCGCGGGGTCACCGAAAAACTGTTTTTT. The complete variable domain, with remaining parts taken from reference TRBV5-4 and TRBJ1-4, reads ETGVTQSPTHLIKTRGQQVTLRCSSQSGHNTVSWYQQALGQGPQFIFQYYREEENGRGNFPPRFSGLQFPNYSSELNVNALELDDSALYLCASSSRGVTEKLFFGSGTQLSVL.

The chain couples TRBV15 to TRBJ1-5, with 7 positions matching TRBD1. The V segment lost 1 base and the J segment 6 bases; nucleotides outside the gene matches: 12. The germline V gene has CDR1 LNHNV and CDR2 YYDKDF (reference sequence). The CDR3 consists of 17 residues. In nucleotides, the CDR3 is TGTGCCACCAGCAGAGGAGGGGGCCCAGGCCTCCTTCAGCCCCAGCATTTT. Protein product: CATSRGGGPGLLQPQHF.

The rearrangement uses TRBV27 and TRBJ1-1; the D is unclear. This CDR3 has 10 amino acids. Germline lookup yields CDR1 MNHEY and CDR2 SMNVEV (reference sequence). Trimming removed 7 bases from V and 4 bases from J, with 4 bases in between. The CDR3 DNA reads TGTGCCAGCACCCTCACTGAAGCTTTCTTT. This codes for CASTLTEAFF.